Listed below are T cell receptor beta chains from one sample, sequenced in a study of PD-1 blockade in classical Hodgkin lymphoma. Only in-frame clones appear in the TCRdb table, and some are missing; sequencing was by immunoSEQ multiplex PCR. This repertoire shows about 97,000 clones, 75% to 90% found once; its top ten account for 12%. This sample comprised peripheral blood mononuclear cells (PBMCs), obtained at baseline. All receptors derive from a human donor with classical Hodgkin lymphoma. The CDR3 runs from the conserved cysteine through the conserved F or W. Fields, in order: J gene, D gene, V gene, clone size, CDR3 DNA, CDR3 protein. The D gene is left open where the match is weak. Size is omitted from some rows. Given values are once, few, many or a class for expanded clones.

J: TRBJ1-2; D: NA; V: TRBV28; size: NA; DNA: TGTGCCAGCAGTTCGAATCCGGGTCTCGGCTACACCTTC; CDR3: CASSSNPGLGYTF
J: TRBJ1-1; D: TRBD1; V: TRBV18; size: once; DNA: TGTGCCAGCTCCCGGCAGGGGGGGTTAGGCACTGAAGCTTTCTTT; CDR3: CASSRQGGLGTEAFF
J: TRBJ2-7; D: TRBD1; V: TRBV7-9; size: NA; DNA: TGTGCCAGCAGCGTCAAGGGACAGGCCTTCTACGAGCAGTACTTC; CDR3: CASSVKGQAFYEQYF
J: TRBJ2-3; D: NA; V: TRBV19; size: NA; DNA: TGTGCCAGTAGTGTAGTGGGAGTCCAAGATACGCAGTATTTT; CDR3: CASSVVGVQDTQYF
J: TRBJ1-2; D: NA; V: TRBV7-9; size: once; DNA: TGTGCCAGCAGCCCGCCCGGGTCTAACTATGGCTACACCTTC; CDR3: CASSPPGSNYGYTF
J: TRBJ2-2; D: NA; V: TRBV10-3; size: NA; DNA: TGTGCCATCAGTGAGGTTTACCCGAACACCGGGGAGCTGTTTTTT; CDR3: CAISEVYPNTGELFF
J: TRBJ1-1; D: TRBD1; V: TRBV5-6; size: NA; DNA: TGTGCCAGCAGCTTGGGCGGAGGGGGCGATGCTTTCTTT; CDR3: CASSLGGGGDAFF
J: TRBJ2-3; D: NA; V: TRBV5-1; size: NA; DNA: TGCGCCAGCAGCTTGGCCTCGGGAGCCCCAGATACGCAGTATTTT; CDR3: CASSLASGAPDTQYF
J: TRBJ2-5; D: TRBD1; V: TRBV19; size: NA; DNA: TGTGCCAGTAGTTCAATCACAGGGGGCGCAGAGACCCAGTACTTC; CDR3: CASSSITGGAETQYF
J: TRBJ1-2; D: NA; V: TRBV6-1; size: NA; DNA: TGTGCCAGCAGTGAGACGGGCGGCTACACCTTC; CDR3: CASSETGGYTF
J: TRBJ1-5; D: NA; V: TRBV2; size: NA; DNA: TGTGCCAGCAGCCGGGGAGTCAGCAATCAGCCCCAGCATTTT; CDR3: CASSRGVSNQPQHF
J: TRBJ2-7; D: TRBD2; V: TRBV6-6; size: once; DNA: TGTGCCAGCAGTGGGACTAGCGGGAGGGGAGCCGACGAGCAGTACTTC; CDR3: CASSGTSGRGADEQYF
J: TRBJ2-7; D: TRBD2; V: TRBV5-4; size: NA; DNA: TGTGCCAGCAGCTTGGAGCCCAGGACTAGCGGTTACGAGCAGTACTTC; CDR3: CASSLEPRTSGYEQYF
J: TRBJ1-1; D: NA; V: TRBV5-1; size: NA; DNA: TGCGCCAGCAGCAGTGACAGTGCGGAATCTTTGGCTGAAGCTTTCTTT; CDR3: CASSSDSAESLAEAFF
J: TRBJ2-3; D: TRBD2; V: TRBV4-2; size: NA; DNA: TGTGCCAGCAGCCAAGTTATGGCGGGACTAGCGGCGGGGACAGATACGCAGTATTTT; CDR3: CASSQVMAGLAAGTDTQYF
J: TRBJ2-2; D: TRBD1; V: TRBV5-1; size: NA; DNA: TGCGCCAGCAGCTCTACAGGGGGCTCGAACACCGGGGAGCTGTTTTTT; CDR3: CASSSTGGSNTGELFF
J: TRBJ2-1; D: TRBD2; V: TRBV10-2; size: NA; DNA: TGCGCCAGCAGTGCGGTAGCGGGAAGGAATGAGCAGTTCTTC; CDR3: CASSAVAGRNEQFF
J: TRBJ2-1; D: TRBD1; V: TRBV7-6; size: few; DNA: TGTGCCAGCAGCCAATGGACAGGGGCATCAAATGAGCAGTTCTTC; CDR3: CASSQWTGASNEQFF
J: TRBJ2-7; D: TRBD2; V: TRBV7-7; size: NA; DNA: TGTGCCAGCAGCTTAGGGACTAGCGGCTACGAGCAGCACTTC; CDR3: CASSLGTSGYEQHF
J: TRBJ1-1; D: NA; V: TRBV15; size: few; DNA: TGTGCCACCAGCAGAGATCACCGCGGGGCGGGCAGGGACACTGAAGCTTTCTTT; CDR3: CATSRDHRGAGRDTEAFF
J: TRBJ1-1; D: NA; V: TRBV5-1; size: NA; DNA: TGCGCCAGCAGCTATTTCGGACAGAACACTGAAGCTTTCTTT; CDR3: CASSYFGQNTEAFF
J: TRBJ2-7; D: NA; V: TRBV7-2; size: NA; DNA: TGTGCCAGCAGCTTAGAAGGGGCCGCAATGGGGCAGTACTTC; CDR3: CASSLEGAAMGQYF
J: TRBJ2-1; D: NA; V: TRBV9; size: few; DNA: TGTGCCAGCAGCGTTGGGAGAGATACCTCCTACAATGAGCAGTTCTTC; CDR3: CASSVGRDTSYNEQFF
J: TRBJ2-1; D: NA; V: TRBV6-4; size: NA; DNA: TGTGCCAGCAGTGAACTTTTATGGGTTGCTGAGCAGTTCTTC; CDR3: CASSELLWVAEQFF
J: TRBJ1-2; D: NA; V: TRBV11-1; size: NA; DNA: TGTGCCAGCAGCTTATCTCCCAGCCTGGATAACTATGGCTACACCTTC; CDR3: CASSLSPSLDNYGYTF
J: TRBJ2-2; D: TRBD2; V: TRBV7-8; size: NA; DNA: TGTGCCAGCAGTCCTATAGCGGGAGGCTACACCGGGGAGCTGTTTTTT; CDR3: CASSPIAGGYTGELFF
J: TRBJ1-2; D: NA; V: TRBV28; size: NA; DNA: TGTGCCAGCAGAGTCAACTATGGCTACACCTTC; CDR3: CASRVNYGYTF
J: TRBJ1-4; D: NA; V: TRBV10-3; size: NA; DNA: TGTGCCATCAGTGAGGGGTCAAATGAAAAACTGTTTTTT; CDR3: CAISEGSNEKLFF
J: TRBJ1-2; D: NA; V: TRBV5-1; size: NA; DNA: TGCGCCAGCAGCCTGGGGACCTTGGGTGGCGGCTACACCTTC; CDR3: CASSLGTLGGGYTF
J: TRBJ1-1; D: TRBD1; V: TRBV6-6; size: NA; DNA: TGTGCCAGCAGTTCCACAGGGGGCACTGAAGCTTTCTTT; CDR3: CASSSTGGTEAFF
J: TRBJ2-7; D: TRBD1; V: TRBV5-1; size: once; DNA: TGCGCCAGCAGCTTGGAGACAGGGGGTTTCTACGAGCAGTACTTC; CDR3: CASSLETGGFYEQYF
J: TRBJ1-2; D: NA; V: TRBV28; size: NA; DNA: TGTGCCATACAGCTCGTGGGCCGTGGCTACACCTTC; CDR3: CAIQLVGRGYTF
J: TRBJ1-5; D: NA; V: TRBV6-6; size: NA; DNA: TGTGCCAGCAGTGGCAGCTATCAGCCCCAGCATTTT; CDR3: CASSGSYQPQHF
J: TRBJ2-7; D: TRBD2; V: TRBV10-3; size: NA; DNA: TGTGCCATCAGGGGACTAGCGGGAGGCCCCGGCGAGCAGTACTTC; CDR3: CAIRGLAGGPGEQYF
J: TRBJ2-3; D: TRBD1; V: TRBV6-4; size: NA; DNA: TGTGCCAGCAGTGTTGACAGGGGGATCTCAGATACGCAGTATTTT; CDR3: CASSVDRGISDTQYF
J: TRBJ1-5; D: NA; V: TRBV19; size: few; DNA: TGTGCCAGTAGTTGGGGAGGGGGGGCTAGCAATCAGCCCCAGCATTTT; CDR3: CASSWGGGASNQPQHF
J: TRBJ2-7; D: TRBD1; V: TRBV28; size: NA; DNA: TGTGCCAGCAGCACCACCAGACAGGGTCCCTCCTACGAGCAGTACTTC; CDR3: CASSTTRQGPSYEQYF
J: TRBJ2-2; D: TRBD2; V: TRBV9; size: NA; DNA: TGTGCCAGCAGCGTACGGAGCGGGATGAACTTGGCCGGGGAGCTGTTTTTT; CDR3: CASSVRSGMNLAGELFF
J: TRBJ1-4; D: NA; V: TRBV28; size: NA; DNA: TGTGCCAGCAGTGGCCCTGGGACAACTAATGAAAAACTGTTTTTT; CDR3: CASSGPGTTNEKLFF
J: TRBJ2-1; D: TRBD2; V: TRBV2; size: NA; DNA: TGTGCCAGCAGTGAATTGTCTAGCGGGATGAGCTCCTACAATGAGCAGTTCTTC; CDR3: CASSELSSGMSSYNEQFF
J: TRBJ2-1; D: NA; V: TRBV5-1; size: NA; DNA: TGCGCCAGCAGCATTGCCCAACTAGCCACCAATGAGCAGTTCTTC; CDR3: CASSIAQLATNEQFF